Below, 8 T cell receptor beta chains from the same sample are listed, as sequenced in a study of blood T cell repertoires in COVID-19. The repertoire was sequenced with immunoSEQ multiplex PCR; TCRdb's copy has only in-frame clones and lacks some. Of just over 70,000 clones listed, 75% to 85% are singletons. The specimen was peripheral blood. The receptors come from a man between 65 and 85 years old who had recovered from COVID-19.

The J gene is TRBJ1-5, the V gene TRBV7-2; no clear D gene. Trimming shortened V by 3 bases and J by 0 bases, and 9 bases separated the two germline ends. This CDR3 spans 15 amino acids. The germline V gene encodes CDR1 SGHTA and CDR2 FQGNSA. CDR3 protein: CASSFSSYSNQPQHF. The CDR3 coding sequence is TGTGCCAGCAGCTTTTCCAGTTATAGCAATCAGCCCCAGCATTTT.

The chain couples TRBV6-5 to TRBJ1-1, with D perhaps TRBD1 (6 bases). Trimming stripped 0 bases from V and 4 bases from J, with 15 bases between. The length of the CDR3 is 16 residues. CDR1 and CDR2 (germline): MNHEY, SVGAGI. The CDR3 DNA reads TGTGCCAGCAGTTACTCGAGGGGGGGAGGAAGCACTGAAGCTTTCTTT. Encoded protein: CASSYSRGGGSTEAFF.

The rearrangement links TRBV9 to TRBJ2-7; 7 bases align to TRBD1. This CDR3 comprises 12 residues. The V gene end was trimmed by 3 bases and the J gene end by 3 bases; junction bases not matched to a gene: 0. Germline assignment: CDR1 SGDLS and CDR2 YYNGEE. The CDR3 here is CASSGDSYEQYF. The CDR3 DNA reads TGTGCCAGCAGCGGGGACAGCTACGAGCAGTACTTC.

V usage is TRBV7-3 and J usage is TRBJ2-7; 11 nucleotides agree with TRBD1. The CDR3 length is 14 residues. J was trimmed by 4 bases and V by 7 bases; bases with no gene match: 6. Germline values: CDR1 SGHTA, CDR2 FQGTGA. CDR3 sequence reads: CASKGQGGSYEQYF. CDR3 nucleotide sequence: TGTGCCAGCAAGGGACAGGGGGGATCGTACGAGCAGTACTTC.

This rearrangement joins TRBV9 to TRBJ2-7; 8 bases map to TRBD1. The CDR3 contains 15 residues. The V gene's germline CDR1 is SGDLS and CDR2 YYNGEE. Losses at the gene ends were 3 bases for V and 5 bases for J; bases not matched to a gene: 10. Written as DNA, the CDR3 is TGTGCCAGCAGCGAATCTCAGGGGGCGCTGAACGAGCAGTACTTC. It translates to CASSESQGALNEQYF.

This chain uses TRBV7-2 with TRBJ2-7, with D unresolved. The CDR3 loop spans 14 amino acids. Germline CDR1 and CDR2: SGHTA and FQGNSA. V was cut by 7 bases and J by 3 bases, with 16 bases left in between. This CDR3 is CASTHPVPGYEQYF. The CDR3 nucleotides are TGTGCCAGCACCCACCCGGTCCCTGGCTACGAGCAGTACTTC.

Turning to this clone: The same CDR3 is also encoded by other DNA sequences in this sample. The CDR3, as DNA: TGTGCCAGCAGCTTAGCGACAGGGGACTATGGCTACACCTTC. The encoded protein is CASSLATGDYGYTF. The V call is TRBV7-2, the J call TRBJ1-2; the match to TRBD1 covers 8 bases. The CDR3 loop spans 14 amino acids. Trimming removed 0 bases from V and 3 bases from J; junction bases left unmatched: 0. CDR1 is SGHTA, CDR2 FQGNSA, per germline.

The rearrangement links TRBV28 to TRBJ1-2, with D possibly being TRBD1 (5 bases). Deletions cut 4 bases from V and 3 bases from J, with 12 bases between. The V gene's germline CDR1 is MDHEN and CDR2 SYDVKM. This CDR3 comprises 14 residues. The CDR3 region has the DNA TGTGCCAGCAGTTACCCCGGCAGGGACTATGGCTACACCTTC. Translation gives CASSYPGRDYGYTF.